The entry below gives a single T cell receptor beta chain sequence along with its context. Its antigen is currently unknown. CFSE-dim autoproliferating and CFSE-high non-proliferating T cells from unstimulated culture were sequenced separately. 5x10^7 CFSE-labeled PBMCs were cultured less than 8 days unstimulated, then replicate wells were pooled. The PBMCs received approximately 0.5 uM CFSE and serum-free culture with no added stimuli. This sample was included in a study of memory B cells and T cells in multiple sclerosis. Overall study findings and caveats: Shared clonotype counts depended on differing compartment clone-set sizes and were normalized.

This table comes from immunoSEQ multiplex PCR, and its TCRdb copy is limited to in-frame clones, with some not included. The sample carries under 50,000 clones, approximately 80% recorded once. CDR1 and CDR2 (germline): SGHRS, YFSETQ. V dropped 1 base and J dropped 5 bases, with 6 bases sitting between them. This CDR3 is 13 amino acids long. This receptor was obtained from a human donor with multiple sclerosis. Sequencing input: PBMCs from blood kept in culture. This chain connects TRBV5-1 to TRBJ2-2; D is unclear. The CDR3 bases are TGCGCCAGCAGCTTGTCAGCTACCGGGGAGCTGTTTTTT. Its translation: CASSLSATGELFF.